Listed here are 29 T cell receptor beta chains from one sample, sequenced in a study of identical twins. TCRdb fed the 5' RACE reads into MiXCR, producing one record per CDR3 protein. Of fewer than 550,000 distinct CDR3 sequences in the sample, approximately 15% are singletons; the top ten hold about 0.94%. These data also featured in a second study, about yellow fever vaccine responses in identical twins.

Sequencing input: CD4+ T cells sorted from blood. The receptor source for this set is a woman aged 18-35 years in good health.

This chain joins TRBV15 and TRBJ2-2; D remains ambiguous. V lost 2 bases, J lost 3 bases, and 1 base lay in between. The V gene's germline CDR1 is LNHNV and CDR2 YYDKDF (reference sequence). This CDR3 is built from 12 residues. The CDR3 is CATSRYTGELFF. The CDR3 DNA reads TGTGCCACCAGCAGATACACCGGGGAGCTGTTTTTT.

The chain recombines TRBV5-1 with TRBJ2-6; TRBD1 agrees at 8 bases. Trimming cost V 3 bases and J 2 bases; bases outside gene matches: 1. Germline V gives CDR1 SGHRS, CDR2 YFSETQ. This CDR3 is 15 amino acids long. In DNA form, the CDR3 reads TGCGCCAGCAGCTCGGACAGGGCTGGGGCCAACGTCCTGACTTTC. This codes for CASSSDRAGANVLTF.

This chain connects TRBV30 to TRBJ2-7; weak D call: TRBD2 (5 bases). This CDR3 contains 14 residues. V shed 0 bases and J shed 3 bases, with 12 bases lying between them. Germline V gene lookup returns CDR1 GTSNPN and CDR2 SVGIG (reference sequence). The CDR3 nucleotides read TGTGCCTGGAGTGTACTAGGAGCTTACTACGAGCAGTACTTC. Amino acid sequence: CAWSVLGAYYEQYF.

V gene TRBV9 combines with J gene TRBJ2-3; 11 bases align to TRBD2. The V segment lost 0 bases and the J segment 5 bases; nucleotides outside the gene matches: 5. CDR3 size: 16 residues. CDR1 is SGDLS, CDR2 YYNGEE, per germline. This CDR3 reads CASSVEISGGGDTQYF. The CDR3 DNA follows: TGTGCCAGCAGCGTAGAGATTAGCGGGGGGGGAGATACGCAGTATTTT.

There are many counts of this clonotype. The genes are TRBV7-8 and TRBJ2-7; 8 nucleotides align to TRBD1. Looked up from germline, CDR1 is SGHVS and CDR2 is FQNEAQ. J was trimmed by 0 bases and V by 5 bases; bases with no gene match: 6. The CDR3 totals 15 residues. CDR3 nucleotides: TGTGCCAGCAGCAGCCGGACAGGGCACTCCTACGAGCAGTACTTC. Protein product: CASSSRTGHSYEQYF.

This clonotype has a handful of counts. The J gene is TRBJ2-7, the V gene TRBV5-1, with D tentatively TRBD1 (5 bases). From germline, CDR1 is SGHRS and CDR2 YFSETQ. This CDR3 region has 14 residues. V shed 4 bases and J shed 2 bases, with 13 bases lying between them. DNA of the CDR3: TGCGCCAGCAGCCCGGAGACAGCCCCCTACGAGCAGTACTTC. Translation gives CASSPETAPYEQYF.

This clonotype was seen only a few times. The chain links TRBV7-9 to TRBJ2-1, with 7 bases that match TRBD2. V lost 5 bases and J lost 2; bases outside the gene matches: 12. Per germline, CDR1 SEHNR and CDR2 FQNEAQ (reference sequence). This CDR3 is built from 17 residues. CDR3 in DNA: TGTGCCAGCAGCGAAGAAGGACTAGATTATGCCTACAATGAGCAGTTCTTC. Amino acid sequence: CASSEEGLDYAYNEQFF.

This clonotype was detected only a few times. This rearrangement joins TRBV7-9 to TRBJ1-2; D not certain. Germline loops: CDR1 SEHNR, CDR2 FQNEAQ (reference sequence). V lost 9 bases, J lost 7 bases, and 9 bases lay in between. The CDR3 is made up of 10 amino acids. The CDR3 nucleotides read TGTGCCAGGTCCCTATCTGGCTACACCTTC. Its translation: CARSLSGYTF.

The rearrangement links TRBV6-5 to TRBJ2-3, with 12 bases matching TRBD2. V was pared by 2 bases and J by 0 bases, with 3 bases of the junction left unmatched. The CDR3 is 17 amino acids. Germline CDR1 reads MNHEY; CDR2 reads SVGAGI. This chain's CDR3 is CASSYPSGRASTDTQYF. CDR3 DNA sequence: TGTGCCAGCAGTTACCCTAGCGGGAGGGCTAGCACAGATACGCAGTATTTT.

The rearrangement uses TRBV5-6 and TRBJ2-7, with 7 bases lining up with TRBD2. The germline V gene has CDR1 SGHDT and CDR2 YYEEEE. J gave up 4 bases and V 2 bases, and 18 bases lay outside the gene matches. This CDR3 is built from 18 residues. The CDR3 protein is CASSFTMTPGGRNYEQYF. The CDR3 DNA follows: TGTGCCAGCAGCTTTACTATGACTCCGGGCGGGAGAAATTACGAGCAGTACTTC.

Only a few counts were recorded for this clonotype. The J gene is TRBJ2-1, the V gene TRBV4-3, with a weak D call TRBD2 (6 bases). The germline CDR1 and CDR2 sequences are LGHNA and YSLEER. This CDR3 region has 16 residues. Trimming shortened V by 0 bases and J by 2 bases, and 11 bases separated the two germline ends. The CDR3 bases are TGCGCCAGCAGCCAAGACACAGGAGGGCCCTACAATGAGCAGTTCTTC. Protein: CASSQDTGGPYNEQFF.

This clonotype was counted between two and nine times. The chain carries TRBV12-3 or TRBV12-4 and TRBJ2-1; 9 bases match TRBD2. CDR3 length: 15 residues. Unmatched junction bases numbered 5, after V lost 4 bases and J lost 4 bases. Here the CDR3 reads CASSSPAGGYNEQFF. In DNA form, the CDR3 reads TGTGCCAGCAGTTCCCCGGCGGGAGGGTACAATGAGCAGTTCTTC.

The V call is TRBV2, the J call TRBJ2-7; 11 bases are shared with TRBD1. The CDR3 extends over 15 amino acids. Trimming at V came to 2 bases and at J to 7 bases, leaving 7 bases not matched to a gene. Germline V gene data show CDR1 as SNHLY and CDR2 as FYNNEI. In nucleotides, the CDR3 is TGTGCCAGCAGTGAATGGGACAGGGGGACGCGAGAGCAGTACTTC. Residues: CASSEWDRGTREQYF.

This clonotype was seen many times. This chain uses TRBV12-5 with TRBJ2-3, with D unclear. V lost 0 bases and J lost 0, with 16 bases in between. In germline, CDR1 is LGHNT, CDR2 FRNRAP. The CDR3 contains 18 residues. CDR3 DNA: TGTGCTAGTGGTTTGGTACTTATCAACCCTGCTAGCACAGATACGCAGTATTTT. Encoded protein: CASGLVLINPASTDTQYF.

This clonotype was seen only a few times. The genes are TRBV5-1 and TRBJ2-7; D may correspond to TRBD1 or TRBD2 (7 bases each). CDR1 and CDR2 from the germline V gene are SGHRS and YFSETQ. Trimming cost V 4 bases and J 2 bases, with 16 bases left between them. The CDR3 covers 15 residues. CDR3 nucleotide sequence: TGCGCCAGCAGCGCGGAGCGGGACAGAACCTACGAGCAGTACTTC. Translation gives CASSAERDRTYEQYF.

CDR3 nucleotides: TGTGCCAGCAGCTTAAATCGGGGAACTAGCGGGGGTTCCGCTCGGGGGCAGTATTTT. It yields the protein CASSLNRGTSGGSARGQYF. The chain is built from TRBV7-8 and TRBJ2-3, with 11 nucleotides matching TRBD2. This CDR3 has 19 residues. The germline CDR1 and CDR2 sequences are SGHVS and FQNEAQ. The V and J ends lost 2 bases and 11 bases, in that order; junction bases with no gene match: 21.

The chain links TRBV7-9 to TRBJ1-4, with D uncertain. Trimming took off 2 bases at V and 8 bases at J, with 6 bases between the two ends. The CDR3 is 12 amino acids. Germline CDR1 and CDR2: SEHNR and FQNEAQ (reference sequence). The CDR3 reads CASSLCGEKLFF. CDR3 bases: TGTGCCAGCAGCTTATGCGGGGAAAAACTGTTTTTT. Combining the CDR3 with reference TRBV7-9 and TRBJ1-4 gives the whole variable domain DTGVSQNPRHKITKRGQNVTFRCDPISEHNRLYWYRQTLGQGPEFLTYFQNEAQLEKSRLLSDRFSAERPKGSFSTLEIQRTEQGDSAMYLCASSLCGEKLFFGSGTQLSVL.

The chain links TRBV5-1 to TRBJ1-2; D is possibly TRBD1 (5 bases). There are 13 residues in the CDR3. Germline V gives CDR1 SGHRS, CDR2 YFSETQ. Trimming took 0 bases from V and 8 from J, leaving 11 bases between them. The CDR3 DNA is TGCGCCAGCAGCTTGGACGGGACCCTCGGCTACACCTTC. This translates into CASSLDGTLGYTF.

This clonotype showed up many times. The chain couples TRBV20-1 to TRBJ2-7; tentatively, D is TRBD2 (5 bases). The CDR3 runs to 13 residues. Germline V gene sequence: CDR1 DFQATT, CDR2 SNEGSKA (reference sequence). Trimming removed 1 base at V and 2 bases at J, with 9 bases between. This CDR3 reads CSARGRGTYEQYF. In DNA form, the CDR3 reads TGCAGTGCTAGAGGTAGAGGGACCTACGAGCAGTACTTC.

This clonotype has a handful of counts. V is TRBV10-3 and J is TRBJ2-3; 12 bases agree with TRBD2. The germline V gene encodes CDR1 ENHRY and CDR2 SYGVKD. V shed 5 bases and J 3 bases; nucleotides not matched to a gene: 3. This CDR3 is 15 amino acids long. The CDR3 DNA reads TGTGCCATCAGTTGGACTAGCGGGATAACAGATACGCAGTATTTT. Translation: CAISWTSGITDTQYF.

This clonotype was detected a few times. The chain couples TRBV9 to TRBJ1-1; D might be TRBD1 (6 bases). V was cut by 3 bases and J by 4 bases, with 13 bases left in between. The CDR3 is 14 amino acids. The germline CDR1 and CDR2 sequences are SGDLS and YYNGEE. DNA of the CDR3: TGTGCCAGCAGCGCCAGGGGCGGGGGCACTGAAGCTTTCTTT. Protein: CASSARGGGTEAFF.

This clonotype was observed a few times. The CDR3 sequence: CAISDFVVRTEQYF. The CDR3 nucleotides are TGTGCCATCAGTGATTTCGTCGTCAGGACAGAGCAGTACTTC. J is TRBJ2-7 and V is TRBV10-3; D perhaps matches TRBD1 (5 bases). Trimming cost V 3 bases and J 7 bases, with 16 bases left between them. Germline-derived CDR1 and CDR2 are ENHRY and SYGVKD. The CDR3 length is 14 residues.

Of note for this clonotype: Relative to the germline gene, one junction end is altered; a read error may explain this. J is TRBJ2-3 and V is TRBV7-9; weak D call: TRBD1 (6 bases). Germline V gene lookup returns CDR1 SEHNR and CDR2 FQNEAQ (reference sequence). This CDR3 region has 15 residues. The chain's CDR3 is CASTLGGISTDTQYF. DNA of the CDR3: TGTGCCAGCACCTTAGGGGGAATTAGCACAGATACGCAGTATTTT.

This clonotype was counted between two and nine times. The rearrangement joins TRBV24-1 to TRBJ2-5, with 9 positions matching TRBD1. The germline V gene encodes CDR1 KGHDR and CDR2 SFDVKD. The CDR3 is 18 amino acids. V trimming: 2 bases; J trimming: 1 base; junction bases outside the gene matches: 10. CDR3 DNA sequence: TGTGCCACCAGTGATTACAGGGGGCCACTATCATTCCAAGAGACCCAGTACTTC. This translates into CATSDYRGPLSFQETQYF.

Ten or more counts support this clonotype. The chain employs TRBV7-6 and TRBJ1-1; tentative D call: TRBD1 (6 bases). This CDR3 is 16 amino acids long. The V gene lost 2 bases and the J gene lost 0 bases, with 13 bases spanning the gap. Germline assignment: CDR1 SGHVS and CDR2 FNYEAQ. Here the CDR3 reads CASSLRGAQVNTEAFF. For the CDR3, the DNA is TGTGCCAGCAGCTTACGGGGGGCCCAGGTGAACACTGAAGCTTTCTTT.

V is TRBV5-1 and J is TRBJ2-3; the match to TRBD2 covers 8 bases. Germline V gene data show CDR1 as SGHRS and CDR2 as YFSETQ. The CDR3 is made up of 16 amino acids. The V segment lost 3 bases and the J segment 2 bases; nucleotides outside the gene matches: 8. The DNA of the CDR3 is TGCGCCAGCAGCTCCTTCGGGGGGGGAGTCACAGATACGCAGTATTTT. Translating gives CASSSFGGGVTDTQYF.

This clonotype was detected ten times or more. V is TRBV28 and J is TRBJ2-1, with D possibly matching TRBD2 (5 bases). The germline V gene encodes CDR1 MDHEN and CDR2 SYDVKM. V was clipped by 1 base and J by 9 bases, with 13 bases between them. The CDR3 loop spans 14 amino acids. As DNA, the CDR3 is TGTGCCAGCAGTTTATCAACCCCACTAGGTGAGCAGTTCTTC. Translated: CASSLSTPLGEQFF.

This chain connects TRBV29-1 to TRBJ2-2, with D possibly TRBD2 on 5 matching bases. V lost 6 bases to trimming and J lost 0 bases, with 26 bases between them. This CDR3 is built from 19 residues. CDR1 and CDR2 from the germline V gene are SQVTM and ANQGSEA. CDR3 nucleotide sequence: TGCAGCGTGCGGACGGGTCCAGGTTTGACGGGAACGAACACCGGGGAGCTGTTTTTT. Its translation is CSVRTGPGLTGTNTGELFF.

A single count supports this clonotype. The J gene is TRBJ2-7, the V gene TRBV19; TRBD1 matches 9 bases. V trimming: 5 bases; J trimming: 3 bases; junction bases outside the gene matches: 11. The CDR3 contains 16 residues. The germline gives CDR1 LNHDA, CDR2 SQIVND (reference sequence). CDR3 sequence reads: CASSRRPGQGNYEQYF. CDR3 DNA sequence: TGTGCCAGTAGTCGACGTCCGGGACAGGGAAACTACGAGCAGTACTTC. The full variable domain, rest sourced from reference TRBV19 and TRBJ2-7, is DGGITQSPKYLFRKEGQNVTLSCEQNLNHDAMYWYRQDPGQGLRLIYYSQIVNDFQKGDIAEGYSVSREKKESFPLTVTSAQKNPTAFYLCASSRRPGQGNYEQYFGPGTRLTVT.